Below, one T cell receptor (beta chain) is given with its context. Its antigen is still unknown. This CDR3 comprises 15 residues. Germline V gene data show CDR1 as LGHNA and CDR2 as YSLEER. V shed 3 bases, J shed 6 bases, and the junction held 3 bases outside the gene matches. These data originate in a study of radiotherapy plus CTLA-4 blockade in lung cancer. For the study at large: Disease control was seen in approximately 29% of patients, objective responses in roughly 19%.

TCRdb's table, derived via immunoSEQ multiplex PCR, lists solely in-frame clones and lacks some. The sample contains roughly 60,000 clones, around 69% of which appear only once. Study-wide results and limits: In blood, early T cell clone dynamics reportedly predicted response best, together with interferon-beta. In blood, after radiotherapy plus ipilimumab, tumor-derived TCR clones expanded.

J is TRBJ1-6 and V is TRBV4-3; 9 nucleotides align to TRBD1. The sample was peripheral blood, taken from a patient treated with radiotherapy plus ipilimumab. This clonotype was sampled from a human donor with non-small cell lung cancer who had a complete response to radiotherapy plus ipilimumab. CDR3 residues: CASSQQDRGNSPLHF. The DNA for the CDR3 is TGCGCCAGCAGCCAGCAGGACAGGGGTAATTCACCCCTCCACTTT.